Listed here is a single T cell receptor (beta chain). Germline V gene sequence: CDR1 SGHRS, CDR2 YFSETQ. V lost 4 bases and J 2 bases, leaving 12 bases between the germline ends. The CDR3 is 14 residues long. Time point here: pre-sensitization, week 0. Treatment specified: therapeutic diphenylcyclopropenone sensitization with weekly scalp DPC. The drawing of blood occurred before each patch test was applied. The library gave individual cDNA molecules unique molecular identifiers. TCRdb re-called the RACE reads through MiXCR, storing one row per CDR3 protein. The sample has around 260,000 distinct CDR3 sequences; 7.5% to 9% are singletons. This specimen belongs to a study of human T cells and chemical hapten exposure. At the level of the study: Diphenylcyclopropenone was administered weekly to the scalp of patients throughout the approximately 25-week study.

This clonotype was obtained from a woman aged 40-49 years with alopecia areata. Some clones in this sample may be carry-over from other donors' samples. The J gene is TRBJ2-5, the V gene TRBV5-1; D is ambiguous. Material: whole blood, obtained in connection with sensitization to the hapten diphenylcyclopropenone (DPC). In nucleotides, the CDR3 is TGCGCCAGCAGCCCTGACATGCATCAAGAGACCCAGTACTTC. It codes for CASSPDMHQETQYF.